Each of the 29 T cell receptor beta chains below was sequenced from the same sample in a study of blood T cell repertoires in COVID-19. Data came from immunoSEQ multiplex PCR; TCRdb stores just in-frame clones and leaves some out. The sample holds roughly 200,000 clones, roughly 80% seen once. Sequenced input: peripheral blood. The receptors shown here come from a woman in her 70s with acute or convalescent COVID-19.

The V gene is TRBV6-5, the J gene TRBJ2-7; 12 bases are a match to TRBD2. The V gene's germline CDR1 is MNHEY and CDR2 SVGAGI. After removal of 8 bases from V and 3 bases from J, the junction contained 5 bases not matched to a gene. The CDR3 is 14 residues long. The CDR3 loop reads CASLGLAGFYEQYF. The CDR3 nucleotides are TGTGCCAGCCTGGGACTAGCGGGCTTCTACGAGCAGTACTTC.

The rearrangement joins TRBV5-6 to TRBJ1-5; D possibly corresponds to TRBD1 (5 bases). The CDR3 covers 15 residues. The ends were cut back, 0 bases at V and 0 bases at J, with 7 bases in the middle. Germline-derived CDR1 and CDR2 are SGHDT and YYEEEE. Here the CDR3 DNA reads TGTGCCAGCAGCTTGGGTCAGGGTAGCAATCAGCCCCAGCATTTT. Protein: CASSLGQGSNQPQHF. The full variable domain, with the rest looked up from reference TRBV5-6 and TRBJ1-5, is DAGVTQSPTHLIKTRGQQVTLRCSPKSGHDTVSWYQQALGQGPQFIFQYYEEEERQRGNFPDRFSGHQFPNYSSELNVNALLLGDSALYLCASSLGQGSNQPQHFGDGTRLSIL.

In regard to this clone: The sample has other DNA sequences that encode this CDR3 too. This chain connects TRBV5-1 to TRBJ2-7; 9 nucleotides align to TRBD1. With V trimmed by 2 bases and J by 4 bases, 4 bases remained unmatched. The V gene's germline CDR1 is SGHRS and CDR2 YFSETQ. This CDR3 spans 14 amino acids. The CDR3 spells CASSLGTGRYEQYF. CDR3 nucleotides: TGCGCCAGCAGCTTAGGGACAGGGCGGTACGAGCAGTACTTC.

The DNA for the CDR3 is TGTGCCAGCAACCGAGGAAGGGGGGGAAACACCATATATTTT. It specifies CASNRGRGGNTIYF. V and J are TRBV28 and TRBJ1-3; D might be TRBD1 (6 bases). Trimming pared 7 bases from V and 4 bases from J, leaving 14 bases between. Germline V gives CDR1 MDHEN, CDR2 SYDVKM. The CDR3 has 14 amino acids.

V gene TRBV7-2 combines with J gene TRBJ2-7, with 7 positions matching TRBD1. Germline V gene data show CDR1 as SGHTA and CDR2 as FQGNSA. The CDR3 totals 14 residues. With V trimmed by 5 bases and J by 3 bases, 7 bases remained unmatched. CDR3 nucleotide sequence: TGTGCCAGCAGCCTCGGGACAGCCCGCTACGAGCAGTACTTC. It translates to CASSLGTARYEQYF.

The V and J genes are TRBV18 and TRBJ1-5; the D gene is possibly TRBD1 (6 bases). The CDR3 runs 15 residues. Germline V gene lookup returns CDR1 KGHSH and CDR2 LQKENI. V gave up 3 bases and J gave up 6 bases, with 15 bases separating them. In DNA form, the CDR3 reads TGTGCCAGCTCACCCGTGGGACATGAGGCTCAGCCCCAGCATTTT. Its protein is CASSPVGHEAQPQHF.

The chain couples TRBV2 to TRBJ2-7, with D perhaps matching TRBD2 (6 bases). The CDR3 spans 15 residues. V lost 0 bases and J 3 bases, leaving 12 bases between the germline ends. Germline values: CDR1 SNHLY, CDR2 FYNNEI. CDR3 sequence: CASSEASSANYEQYF. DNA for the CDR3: TGTGCCAGCAGTGAAGCGTCTAGCGCTAACTACGAGCAGTACTTC.

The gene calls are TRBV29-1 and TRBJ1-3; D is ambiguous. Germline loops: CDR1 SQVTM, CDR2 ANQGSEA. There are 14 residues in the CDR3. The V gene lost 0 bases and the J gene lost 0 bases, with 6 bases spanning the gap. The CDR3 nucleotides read TGCAGCGTTGAAGATCGCGGCTCTGGAAACACCATATATTTT. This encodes CSVEDRGSGNTIYF.

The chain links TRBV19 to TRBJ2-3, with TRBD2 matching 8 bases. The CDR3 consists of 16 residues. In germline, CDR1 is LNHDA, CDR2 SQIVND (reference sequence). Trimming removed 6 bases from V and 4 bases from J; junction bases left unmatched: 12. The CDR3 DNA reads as TGTGCCAGTAGCCCAAACTCGGGGGGGGGCCCAGATACGCAGTATTTT. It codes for CASSPNSGGGPDTQYF.

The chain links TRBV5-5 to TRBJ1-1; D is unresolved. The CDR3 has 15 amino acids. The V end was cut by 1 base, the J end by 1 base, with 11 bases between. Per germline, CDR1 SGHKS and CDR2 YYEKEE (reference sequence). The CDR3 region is CASSLFPGSNTEAFF. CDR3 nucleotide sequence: TGTGCCAGCAGCTTGTTTCCGGGGTCGAACACTGAAGCTTTCTTT.

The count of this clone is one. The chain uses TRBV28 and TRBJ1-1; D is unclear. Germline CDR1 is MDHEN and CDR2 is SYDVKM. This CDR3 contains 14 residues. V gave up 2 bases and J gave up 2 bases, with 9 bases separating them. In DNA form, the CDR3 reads TGTGCCAGCAGTTTAGGCCTTTCTAACACTGAAGCTTTCTTT. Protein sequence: CASSLGLSNTEAFF.

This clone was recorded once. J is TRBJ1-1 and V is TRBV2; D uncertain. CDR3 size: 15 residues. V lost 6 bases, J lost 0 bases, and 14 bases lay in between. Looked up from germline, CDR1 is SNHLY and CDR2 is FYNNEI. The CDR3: CASRPGGTMNTEAFF. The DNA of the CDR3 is TGTGCCAGCAGGCCGGGAGGTACAATGAACACTGAAGCTTTCTTT.

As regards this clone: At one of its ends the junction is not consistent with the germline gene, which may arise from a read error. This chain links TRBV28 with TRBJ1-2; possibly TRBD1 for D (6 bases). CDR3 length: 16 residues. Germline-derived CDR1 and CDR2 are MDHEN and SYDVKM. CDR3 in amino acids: CASSSRGGGVNSGYTF. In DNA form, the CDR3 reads TGTGCCAGCAGTTCCCGGGGTGGGGGCGTCAACTCTGGCTACACCTTC.

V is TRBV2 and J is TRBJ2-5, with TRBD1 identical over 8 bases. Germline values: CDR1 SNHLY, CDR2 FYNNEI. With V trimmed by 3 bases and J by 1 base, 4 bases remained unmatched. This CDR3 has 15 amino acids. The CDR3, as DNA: TGTGCCAGCAGTGAGGGGACAGGACCCCAAGAGACCCAGTACTTC. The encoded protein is CASSEGTGPQETQYF.

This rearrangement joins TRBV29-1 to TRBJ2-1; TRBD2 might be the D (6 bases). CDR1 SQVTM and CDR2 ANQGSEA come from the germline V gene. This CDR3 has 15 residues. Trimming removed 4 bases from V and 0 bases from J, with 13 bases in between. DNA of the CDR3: TGCAGCGTTGGGGACTTGCCGAGCTCCTACAATGAGCAGTTCTTC. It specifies CSVGDLPSSYNEQFF.

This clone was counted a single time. In DNA, the CDR3 is TGTGCCAGCAGCCCTTGGGACTACCCAACCTACGAGCAGTACTTC. This gives the protein CASSPWDYPTYEQYF. The chain combines TRBV14 with TRBJ2-7; 7 positions agree with TRBD2. The CDR3 sequence is 15 residues long. Trimming cost V 4 bases and J 2 bases; bases outside gene matches: 8. The V gene's germline CDR1 is SGHDN and CDR2 FVKESK.

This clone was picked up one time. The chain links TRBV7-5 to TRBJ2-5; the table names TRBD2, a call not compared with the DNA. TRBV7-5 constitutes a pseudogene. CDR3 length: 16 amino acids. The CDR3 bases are TGTGTCAGAAGCTCACCGGGACTAGCGGGAGTTGAGACCCAGTACTTC. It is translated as CVRSSPGLAGVETQYF.

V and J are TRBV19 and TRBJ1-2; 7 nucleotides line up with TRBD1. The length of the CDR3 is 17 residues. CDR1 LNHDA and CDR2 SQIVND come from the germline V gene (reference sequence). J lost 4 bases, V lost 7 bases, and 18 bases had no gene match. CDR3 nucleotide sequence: TGTGCCAGTACCCCCTCCCCAAGACAGGGAAGAGGCTATGGCTACACCTTC. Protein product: CASTPSPRQGRGYGYTF.

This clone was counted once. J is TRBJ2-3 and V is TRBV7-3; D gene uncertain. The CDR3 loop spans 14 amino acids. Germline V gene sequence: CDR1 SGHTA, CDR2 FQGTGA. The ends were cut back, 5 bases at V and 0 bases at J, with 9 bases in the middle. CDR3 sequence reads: CASSPSRSTDTQYF. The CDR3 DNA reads TGTGCCAGCAGCCCTTCACGGAGCACAGATACGCAGTATTTT.

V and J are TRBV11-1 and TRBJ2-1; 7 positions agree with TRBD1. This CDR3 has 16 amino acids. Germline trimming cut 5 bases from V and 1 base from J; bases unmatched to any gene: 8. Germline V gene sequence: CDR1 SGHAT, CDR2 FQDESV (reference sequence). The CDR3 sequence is CASSQGEGGSYNEQFF. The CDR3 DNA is TGTGCCAGCAGCCAGGGGGAAGGCGGGTCCTACAATGAGCAGTTCTTC.

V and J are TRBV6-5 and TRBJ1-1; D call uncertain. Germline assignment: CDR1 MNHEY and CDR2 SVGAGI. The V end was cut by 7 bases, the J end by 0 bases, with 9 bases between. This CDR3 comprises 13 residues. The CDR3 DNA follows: TGTGCCAGCAAATTTCGGTTGAACACTGAAGCTTTCTTT. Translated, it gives CASKFRLNTEAFF.

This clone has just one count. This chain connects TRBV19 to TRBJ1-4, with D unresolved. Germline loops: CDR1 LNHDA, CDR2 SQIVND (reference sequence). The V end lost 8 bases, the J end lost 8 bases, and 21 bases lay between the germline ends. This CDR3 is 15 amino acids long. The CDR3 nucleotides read TGTGCCAGTGGATCAGACTTGCTGGCGGAGGAAAAACTGTTTTTT. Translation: CASGSDLLAEEKLFF.

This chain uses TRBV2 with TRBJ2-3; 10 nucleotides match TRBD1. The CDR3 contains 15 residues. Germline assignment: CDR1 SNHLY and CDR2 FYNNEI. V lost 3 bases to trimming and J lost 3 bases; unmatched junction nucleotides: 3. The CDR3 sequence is CASSDGQGETDTQYF. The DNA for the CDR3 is TGTGCCAGCAGTGACGGACAGGGGGAAACAGATACGCAGTATTTT.

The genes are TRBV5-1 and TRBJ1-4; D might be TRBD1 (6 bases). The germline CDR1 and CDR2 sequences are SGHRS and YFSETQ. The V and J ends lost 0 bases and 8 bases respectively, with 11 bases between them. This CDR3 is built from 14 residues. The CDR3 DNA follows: TGCGCCAGCAGCTTGGGGGGGCAGAGAGAAAAACTGTTTTTT. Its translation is CASSLGGQREKLFF.

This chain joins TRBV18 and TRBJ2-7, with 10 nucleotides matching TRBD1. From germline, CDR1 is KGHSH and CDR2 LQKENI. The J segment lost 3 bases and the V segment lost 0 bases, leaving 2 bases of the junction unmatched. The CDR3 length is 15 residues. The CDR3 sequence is CASSPPGQGIYEQYF. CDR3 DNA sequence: TGTGCCAGCTCACCACCGGGACAGGGGATCTACGAGCAGTACTTC.

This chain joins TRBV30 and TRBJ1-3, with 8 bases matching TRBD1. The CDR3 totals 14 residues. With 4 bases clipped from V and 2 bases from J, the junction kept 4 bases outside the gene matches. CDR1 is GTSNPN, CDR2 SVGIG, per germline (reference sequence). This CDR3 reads CAWTRTGPGNTIYF. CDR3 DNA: TGTGCCTGGACCCGGACAGGGCCTGGAAACACCATATATTTT.

The CDR3 sequence is CATPHRVGGLNEQFF. The CDR3 DNA sequence: TGTGCCACCCCTCACCGAGTGGGAGGGCTAAATGAGCAGTTCTTC. The chain has TRBV21-1 and TRBJ2-1; TRBD2, the table's D call, was not compared with the DNA. TRBV21-1 is noted as a pseudogene. The CDR3 is 15 residues long.

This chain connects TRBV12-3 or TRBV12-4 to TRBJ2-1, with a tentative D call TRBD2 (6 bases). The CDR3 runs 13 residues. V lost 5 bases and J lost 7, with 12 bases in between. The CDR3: CASSVYRGNEQFF. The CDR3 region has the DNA TGTGCCAGCAGTGTCTATCGGGGGAATGAGCAGTTCTTC.

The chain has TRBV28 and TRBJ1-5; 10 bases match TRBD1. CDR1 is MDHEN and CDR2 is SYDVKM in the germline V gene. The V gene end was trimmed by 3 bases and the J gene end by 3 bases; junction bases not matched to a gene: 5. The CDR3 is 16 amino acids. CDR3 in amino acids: CASSFDRGQVNQPQHF. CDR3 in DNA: TGTGCCAGCAGTTTTGACAGGGGGCAGGTCAATCAGCCCCAGCATTTT. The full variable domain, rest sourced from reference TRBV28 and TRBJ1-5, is DVKVTQSSRYLVKRTGEKVFLECVQDMDHENMFWYRQDPGLGLRLIYFSYDVKMKEKGDIPEGYSVSREKKERFSLILESASTNQTSMYLCASSFDRGQVNQPQHFGDGTRLSIL.